This T cell receptor (beta chain) was observed in a study of blood T cell repertoires in COVID-19. The CDR3 totals 16 residues. J was trimmed by 2 bases and V by 5 bases; bases with no gene match: 9. Germline CDR1 and CDR2: MDHEN and SYDVKM. Assay used: immunoSEQ multiplex PCR; TCRdb lists only in-frame clones, some missing. The sample yields about 220,000 clones, 80% seen once. The sequence was obtained from a human donor in a cohort sampled during active COVID-19. The sample was peripheral blood. This sequence joins TRBV28 and TRBJ2-1, with 7 bases aligning to TRBD1. The CDR3 loop is CASSETGTATYNEQFF. The CDR3 nucleotides read TGTGCCAGCAGTGAAACCGGGACAGCAACCTACAATGAGCAGTTCTTC.